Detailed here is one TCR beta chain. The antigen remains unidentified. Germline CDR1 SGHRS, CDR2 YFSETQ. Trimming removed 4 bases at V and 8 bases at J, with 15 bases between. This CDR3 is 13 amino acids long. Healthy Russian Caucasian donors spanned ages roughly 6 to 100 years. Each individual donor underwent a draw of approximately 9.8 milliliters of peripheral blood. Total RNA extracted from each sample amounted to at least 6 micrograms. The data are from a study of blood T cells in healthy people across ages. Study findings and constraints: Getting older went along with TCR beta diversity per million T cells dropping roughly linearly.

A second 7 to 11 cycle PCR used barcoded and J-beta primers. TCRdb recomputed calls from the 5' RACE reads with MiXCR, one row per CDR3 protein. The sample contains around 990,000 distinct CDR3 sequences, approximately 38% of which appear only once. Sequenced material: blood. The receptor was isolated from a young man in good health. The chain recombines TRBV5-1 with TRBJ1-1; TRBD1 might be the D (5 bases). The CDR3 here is CASSPGLALEAFF. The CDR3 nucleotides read TGCGCCAGCAGCCCGGGACTTGCCCTGGAAGCTTTCTTT.